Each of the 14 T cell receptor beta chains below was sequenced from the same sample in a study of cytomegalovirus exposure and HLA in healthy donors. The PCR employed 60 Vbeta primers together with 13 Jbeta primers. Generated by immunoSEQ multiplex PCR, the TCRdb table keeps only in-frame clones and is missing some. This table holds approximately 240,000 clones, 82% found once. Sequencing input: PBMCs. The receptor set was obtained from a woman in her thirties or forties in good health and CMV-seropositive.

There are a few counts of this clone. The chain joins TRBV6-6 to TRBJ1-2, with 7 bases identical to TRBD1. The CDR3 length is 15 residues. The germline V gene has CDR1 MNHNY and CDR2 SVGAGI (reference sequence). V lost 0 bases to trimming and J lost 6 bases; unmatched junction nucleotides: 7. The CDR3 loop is CASSYSPDRADGYTF. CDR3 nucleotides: TGTGCCAGCAGTTACTCCCCCGACAGGGCTGATGGCTACACCTTC.

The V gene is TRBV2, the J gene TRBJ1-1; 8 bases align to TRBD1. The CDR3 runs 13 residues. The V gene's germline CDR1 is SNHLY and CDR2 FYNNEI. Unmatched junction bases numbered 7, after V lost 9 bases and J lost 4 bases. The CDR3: CASQTDRATEAFF. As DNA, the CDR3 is TGTGCCAGTCAGACGGACAGGGCCACTGAAGCTTTCTTT.

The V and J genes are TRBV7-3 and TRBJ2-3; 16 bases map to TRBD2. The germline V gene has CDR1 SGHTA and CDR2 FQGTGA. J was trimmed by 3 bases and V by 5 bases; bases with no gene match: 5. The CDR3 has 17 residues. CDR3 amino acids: CASSAPGLAGGTDTQYF. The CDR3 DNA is TGTGCCAGCAGCGCCCCGGGACTAGCGGGAGGGACAGATACGCAGTATTTT.

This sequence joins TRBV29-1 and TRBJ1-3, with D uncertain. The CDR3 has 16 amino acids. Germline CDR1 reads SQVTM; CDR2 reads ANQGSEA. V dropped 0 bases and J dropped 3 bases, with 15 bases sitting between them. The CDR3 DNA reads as TGCAGCGTTGAAGATTTACAAGGGAGCGTTGGAAACACCATATATTTT. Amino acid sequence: CSVEDLQGSVGNTIYF.

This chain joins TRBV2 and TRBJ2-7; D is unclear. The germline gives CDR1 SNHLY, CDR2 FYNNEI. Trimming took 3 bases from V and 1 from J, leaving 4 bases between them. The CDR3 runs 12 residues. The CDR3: CASSDRSYEQYF. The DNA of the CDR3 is TGTGCCAGCAGTGACAGGTCCTACGAGCAGTACTTC.

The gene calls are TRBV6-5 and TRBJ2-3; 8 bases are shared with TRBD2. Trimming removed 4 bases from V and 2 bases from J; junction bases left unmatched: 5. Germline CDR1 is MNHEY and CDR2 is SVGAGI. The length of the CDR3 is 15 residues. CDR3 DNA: TGTGCCAGCAGTTCTCCTAGCGGGCCCACAGATACGCAGTATTTT. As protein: CASSSPSGPTDTQYF.

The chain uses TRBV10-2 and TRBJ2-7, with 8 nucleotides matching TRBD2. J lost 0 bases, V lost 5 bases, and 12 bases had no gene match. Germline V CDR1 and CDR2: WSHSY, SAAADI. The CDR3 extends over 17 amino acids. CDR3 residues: CASSKGSGLGLSYEQYF. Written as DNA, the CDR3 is TGCGCCAGCAGTAAAGGCTCGGGACTAGGTCTCTCCTACGAGCAGTACTTC.

The chain's CDR3 is CASTQSQATGELFF. CDR3 coding DNA: TGTGCCAGCACCCAGTCACAGGCTACCGGGGAGCTGTTTTTT. V is TRBV6-5 and J is TRBJ2-2; a possible D gene is TRBD1 (5 bases). The CDR3 is 14 residues long. V shed 7 bases and J shed 5 bases, with 14 bases lying between them. Per germline, CDR1 MNHEY and CDR2 SVGAGI.

CDR3 sequence (DNA): TGTGCCTGGAGTGTTTCCCAGGGTCGGGCTTTCTTT. Amino acid sequence: CAWSVSQGRAFF. V is TRBV30 and J is TRBJ1-1, with a weak D call TRBD1 (5 bases). V lost 0 bases and J 11 bases, leaving 13 bases between the germline ends. Per germline, CDR1 GTSNPN and CDR2 SVGIG (reference sequence). This CDR3 comprises 12 residues.

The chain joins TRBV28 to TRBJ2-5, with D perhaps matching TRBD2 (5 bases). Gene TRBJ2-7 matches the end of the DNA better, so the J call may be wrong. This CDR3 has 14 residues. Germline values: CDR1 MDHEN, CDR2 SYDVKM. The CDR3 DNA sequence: TGTGCCAGCAGCTACGGACTGAACTCCTACGAGCAGTACTTC. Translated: CASSYGLNSYEQYF.

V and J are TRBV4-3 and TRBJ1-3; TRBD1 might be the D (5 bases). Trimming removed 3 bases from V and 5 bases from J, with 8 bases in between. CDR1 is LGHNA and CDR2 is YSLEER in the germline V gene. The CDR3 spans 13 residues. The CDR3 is CASSQGLRNTIYF. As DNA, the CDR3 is TGCGCCAGCAGCCAGGGGCTACGAAACACCATATATTTT.

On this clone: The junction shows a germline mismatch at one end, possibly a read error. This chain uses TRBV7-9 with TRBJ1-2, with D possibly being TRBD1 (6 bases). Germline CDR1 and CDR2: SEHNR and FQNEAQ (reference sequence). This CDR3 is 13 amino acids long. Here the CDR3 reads CSSSLGGHDGYTF. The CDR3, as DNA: TGTTCCAGCAGCTTAGGGGGACATGATGGCTACACCTTC. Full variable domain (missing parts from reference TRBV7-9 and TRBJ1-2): DTGVSQNPRHKITKRGQNVTFRCDPISEHNRLYWYRQTLGQGPEFLTYFQNEAQLEKSRLLSDRFSAERPKGSFSTLEIQRTEQGDSAMYLCSSSLGGHDGYTFGSGTRLTVV.

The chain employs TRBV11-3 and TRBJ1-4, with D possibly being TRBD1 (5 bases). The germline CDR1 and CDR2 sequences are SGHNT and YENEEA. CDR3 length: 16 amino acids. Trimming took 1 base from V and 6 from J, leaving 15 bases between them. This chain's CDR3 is CASSLGLAGGDEKLFF. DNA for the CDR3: TGTGCCAGCAGCTTAGGGCTCGCCGGAGGGGATGAAAAACTGTTTTTT.

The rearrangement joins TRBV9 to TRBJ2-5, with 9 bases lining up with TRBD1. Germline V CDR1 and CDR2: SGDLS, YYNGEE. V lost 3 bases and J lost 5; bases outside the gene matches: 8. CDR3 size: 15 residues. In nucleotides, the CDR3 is TGTGCCAGCAGCGCTTTACAGGGGGCGGGTGAGACCCAGTACTTC. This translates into CASSALQGAGETQYF.